One sample yielded the 5 T cell receptor beta chains listed below, sequenced in a study of T cells in Graves' hyperthyroidism and ophthalmopathy. What was amplified from RNA transcripts were TCR beta CDR3 regions. Initially, a first-round RT-PCR of the TCR CDR3 employed the HTBI primer set. MiXCR, run by TCRdb on the multiplex PCR reads, gives a single entry per CDR3 protein. This sample has more than 600,000 distinct CDR3 sequences, with around 15% found just once. Sequencing was performed on blood. These receptors were obtained from a man younger than 35 with Graves' hyperthyroidism.

The chain links TRBV7-3 to TRBJ2-5; 9 bases are shared with TRBD2. The V segment lost 4 bases and the J segment 7 bases; nucleotides outside the gene matches: 10. Germline CDR1 SGHTA, CDR2 FQGTGA. The CDR3 consists of 15 residues. DNA for the CDR3: TGTGCCAGCAGCTCTGGTAGCGGGGGTGGAGGGACCCAGTACTTC. The encoded protein is CASSSGSGGGGTQYF.

In the case of this clonotype: An end of the junction does not agree with germline; a read error may underlie this. V usage is TRBV5-1 and J usage is TRBJ2-1; 8 nucleotides match TRBD1. This CDR3 comprises 15 residues. Germline V gives CDR1 SGHRS, CDR2 YFSETQ. DNA for the CDR3: TGCGCCAACAGCCCGGAAGGGACAGGACACACCAACCAGTTCTTC. Encoded protein: CANSPEGTGHTNQFF.

This clonotype has only a few counts. The gene calls are TRBV5-5 and TRBJ1-1; 10 bases align to TRBD1. J was trimmed by 3 bases and V by 4 bases; bases with no gene match: 6. This CDR3 contains 15 residues. CDR1 is SGHKS and CDR2 is YYEKEE in the germline V gene (reference sequence). The CDR3 DNA reads TGTGCCAGCAGCCACCGGGACAGGGGATACACTGAAGCTTTCTTT. Translation gives CASSHRDRGYTEAFF.

This clonotype was detected many times. The gene calls are TRBV6-1 and TRBJ2-1; 9 bases agree with TRBD2. The germline V gene has CDR1 MNHNS and CDR2 SASEGT. The CDR3 has 15 residues. V lost 7 bases to trimming and J lost 10 bases; unmatched junction nucleotides: 14. The CDR3 DNA reads TGTGCCAGCACAGGCTGGGCTAGCGGGATCGGGGAGCAGTTCTTC. It specifies CASTGWASGIGEQFF.

This chain joins TRBV6-1 and TRBJ1-5, with D unclear. V lost 7 bases to trimming and J lost 1 base, with 14 bases between them. In germline, CDR1 is MNHNS, CDR2 SASEGT. This CDR3 contains 15 residues. The CDR3 sequence is CASTTTRHSNQPQHF. The CDR3 DNA reads as TGTGCCAGCACTACCACGAGACACAGCAATCAGCCCCAGCATTTT.